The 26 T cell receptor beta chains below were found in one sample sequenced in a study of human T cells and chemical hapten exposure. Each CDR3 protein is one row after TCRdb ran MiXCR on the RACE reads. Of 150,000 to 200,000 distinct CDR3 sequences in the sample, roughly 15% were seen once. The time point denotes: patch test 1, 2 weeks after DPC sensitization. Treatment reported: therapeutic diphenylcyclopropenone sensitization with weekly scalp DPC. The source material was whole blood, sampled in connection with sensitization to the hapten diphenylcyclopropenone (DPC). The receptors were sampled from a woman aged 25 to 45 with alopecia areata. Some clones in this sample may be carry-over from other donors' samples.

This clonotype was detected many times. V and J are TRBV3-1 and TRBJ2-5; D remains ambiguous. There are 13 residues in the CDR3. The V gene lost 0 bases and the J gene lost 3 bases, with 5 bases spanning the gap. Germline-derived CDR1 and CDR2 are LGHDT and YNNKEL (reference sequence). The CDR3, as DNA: TGTGCCAGCAGCCAAGATCGGGAAGAGACCCAGTACTTC. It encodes CASSQDREETQYF.

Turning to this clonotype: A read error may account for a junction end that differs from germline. The CDR3 bases are TGTGCCAGCACCTCGCCGCCCTTC. Protein product: CASTSPPF. The rearrangement uses TRBV11-3 and TRBJ2-7; no clear D. CDR1 and CDR2 from the germline V gene are SGHNT and YENEEA. The CDR3 runs 8 residues.

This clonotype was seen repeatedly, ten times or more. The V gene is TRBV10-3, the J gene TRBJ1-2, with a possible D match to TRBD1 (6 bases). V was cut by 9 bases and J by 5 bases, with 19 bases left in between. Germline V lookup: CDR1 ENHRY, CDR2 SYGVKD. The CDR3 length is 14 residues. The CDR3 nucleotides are TGTGCCATTTCCCCACAGGGAGGGAATTATGGCTACACCTTC. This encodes CAISPQGGNYGYTF.

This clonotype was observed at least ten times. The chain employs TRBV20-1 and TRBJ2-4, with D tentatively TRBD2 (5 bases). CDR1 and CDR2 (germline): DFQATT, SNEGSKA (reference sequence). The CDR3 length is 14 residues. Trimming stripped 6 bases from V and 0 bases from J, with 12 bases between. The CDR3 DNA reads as TGCAGTGCGAGGACGGGGTCAGCCAAAAACATTCAGTACTTC. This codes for CSARTGSAKNIQYF.

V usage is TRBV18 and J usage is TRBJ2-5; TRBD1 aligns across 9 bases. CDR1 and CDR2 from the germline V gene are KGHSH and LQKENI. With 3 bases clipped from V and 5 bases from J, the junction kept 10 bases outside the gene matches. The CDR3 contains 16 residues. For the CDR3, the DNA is TGTGCCAGCTCACCCAGCGGACAGGGGATGGTTGAGACCCAGTACTTC. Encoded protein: CASSPSGQGMVETQYF.

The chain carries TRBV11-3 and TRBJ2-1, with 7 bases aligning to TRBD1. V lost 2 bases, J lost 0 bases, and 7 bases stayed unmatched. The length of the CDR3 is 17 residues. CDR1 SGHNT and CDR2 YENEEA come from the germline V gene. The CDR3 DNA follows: TGTGCCAGCAGCTTATCGTTTGGGACAGTCTCCTACAATGAGCAGTTCTTC. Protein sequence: CASSLSFGTVSYNEQFF.

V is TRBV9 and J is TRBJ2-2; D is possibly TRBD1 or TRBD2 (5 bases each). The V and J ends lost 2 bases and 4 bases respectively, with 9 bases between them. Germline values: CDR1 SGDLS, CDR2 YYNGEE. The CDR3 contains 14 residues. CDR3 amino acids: CASSVLGVTGELFF. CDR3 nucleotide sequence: TGTGCCAGCAGCGTTTTGGGGGTCACCGGGGAGCTGTTTTTT.

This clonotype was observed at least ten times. The CDR3: CASSLSGRDREQYF. The CDR3 coding sequence is TGTGCCAGCAGCTTGAGCGGGAGGGATCGCGAGCAGTACTTC. The rearrangement joins TRBV7-9 to TRBJ2-7, with 10 bases identical to TRBD2. This CDR3 region has 14 residues. J gave up 6 bases and V 3 bases, and 5 bases lay outside the gene matches. Germline V CDR1 and CDR2: SEHNR, FQNEAQ (reference sequence).

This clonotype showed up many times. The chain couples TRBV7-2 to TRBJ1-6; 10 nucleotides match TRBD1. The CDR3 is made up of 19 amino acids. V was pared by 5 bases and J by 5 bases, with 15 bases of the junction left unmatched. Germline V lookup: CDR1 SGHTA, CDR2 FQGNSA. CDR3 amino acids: CASSASLTTGTGDNSPLHF. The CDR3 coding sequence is TGTGCCAGCAGCGCTAGTCTAACTACCGGGACAGGGGATAATTCACCCCTCCACTTT. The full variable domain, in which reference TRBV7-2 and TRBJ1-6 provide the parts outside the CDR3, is GAGVSQSPSNKVTEKGKDVELRCDPISGHTALYWYRQSLGQGLEFLIYFQGNSAPDKSGLPSDRFSAERTGGSVSTLTIQRTQQEDSAVYLCASSASLTTGTGDNSPLHFGNGTRLTVT.

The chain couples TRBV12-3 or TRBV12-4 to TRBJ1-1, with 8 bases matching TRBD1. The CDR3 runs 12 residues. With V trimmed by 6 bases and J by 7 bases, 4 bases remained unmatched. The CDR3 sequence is CASRGQAFEAFF. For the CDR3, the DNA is TGTGCCAGCAGGGGACAGGCCTTTGAAGCTTTCTTT.

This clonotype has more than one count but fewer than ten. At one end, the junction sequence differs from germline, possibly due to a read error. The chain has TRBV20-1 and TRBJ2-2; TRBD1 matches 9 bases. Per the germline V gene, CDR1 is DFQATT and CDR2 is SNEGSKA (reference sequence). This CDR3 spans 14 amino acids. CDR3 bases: TGCAGTGCCAGAGCGGGACAGGGTGCCGGGGAGCTGTTTTTT. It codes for CSARAGQGAGELFF.

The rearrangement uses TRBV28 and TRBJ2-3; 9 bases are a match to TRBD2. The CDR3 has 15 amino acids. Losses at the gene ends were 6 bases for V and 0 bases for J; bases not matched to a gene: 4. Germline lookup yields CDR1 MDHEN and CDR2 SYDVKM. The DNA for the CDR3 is TGTGCCAGCAGCCAACTAGCGGGTAGCACAGATACGCAGTATTTT. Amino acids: CASSQLAGSTDTQYF.

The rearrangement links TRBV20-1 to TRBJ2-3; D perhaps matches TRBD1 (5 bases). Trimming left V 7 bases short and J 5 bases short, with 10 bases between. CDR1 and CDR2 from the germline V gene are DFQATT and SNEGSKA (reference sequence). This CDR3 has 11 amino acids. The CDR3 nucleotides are TGCAGTGGACAGAAAATAGATACGCAGTATTTT. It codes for CSGQKIDTQYF.

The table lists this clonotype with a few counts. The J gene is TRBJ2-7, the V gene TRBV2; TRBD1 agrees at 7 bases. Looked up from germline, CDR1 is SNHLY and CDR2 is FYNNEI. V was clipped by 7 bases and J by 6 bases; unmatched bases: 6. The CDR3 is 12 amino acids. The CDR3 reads CASNRDSAEQYF. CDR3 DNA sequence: TGTGCCAGCAACCGGGACAGCGCCGAGCAGTACTTC. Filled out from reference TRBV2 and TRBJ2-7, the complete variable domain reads EPEVTQTPSHQVTQMGQEVILRCVPISNHLYFYWYRQILGQKVEFLVSFYNNEISEKSEIFDDQFSVERPDGSNFTLKIRSTKLEDSAMYFCASNRDSAEQYFGPGTRLTVT.

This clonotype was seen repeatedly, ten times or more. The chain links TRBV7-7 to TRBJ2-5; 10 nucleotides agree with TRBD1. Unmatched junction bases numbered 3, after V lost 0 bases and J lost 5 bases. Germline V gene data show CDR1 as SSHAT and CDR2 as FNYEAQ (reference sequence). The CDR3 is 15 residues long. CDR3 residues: CASSLAGQGLETQYF. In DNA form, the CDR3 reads TGTGCCAGCAGCTTAGCGGGACAGGGGTTGGAGACCCAGTACTTC.

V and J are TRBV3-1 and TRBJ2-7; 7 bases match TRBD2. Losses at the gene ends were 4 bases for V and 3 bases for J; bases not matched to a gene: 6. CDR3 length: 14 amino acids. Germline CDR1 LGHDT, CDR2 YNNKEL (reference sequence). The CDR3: CASSPRETHYEQYF. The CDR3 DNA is TGTGCCAGCAGCCCGCGGGAGACCCACTACGAGCAGTACTTC.

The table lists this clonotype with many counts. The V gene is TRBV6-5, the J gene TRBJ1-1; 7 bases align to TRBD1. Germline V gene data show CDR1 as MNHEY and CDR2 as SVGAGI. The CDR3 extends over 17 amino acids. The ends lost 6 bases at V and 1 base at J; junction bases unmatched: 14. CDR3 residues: CASRERGGPIKNTEAFF. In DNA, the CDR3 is TGTGCCAGCAGGGAACGAGGGGGCCCGATCAAGAACACTGAAGCTTTCTTT.

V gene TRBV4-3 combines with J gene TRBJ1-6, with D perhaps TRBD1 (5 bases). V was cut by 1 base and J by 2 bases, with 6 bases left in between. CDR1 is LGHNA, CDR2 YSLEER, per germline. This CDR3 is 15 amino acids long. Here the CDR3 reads CASSQGQTYNSPLHF. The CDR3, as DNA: TGCGCCAGCAGCCAAGGACAGACCTATAATTCACCCCTCCACTTT.

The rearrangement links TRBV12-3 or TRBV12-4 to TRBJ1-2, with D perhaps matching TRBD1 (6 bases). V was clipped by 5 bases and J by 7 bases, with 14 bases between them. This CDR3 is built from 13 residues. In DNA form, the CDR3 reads TGTGCCAGCAGTGCACAGGGAAGTGGTGGCTACACCTTC. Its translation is CASSAQGSGGYTF.

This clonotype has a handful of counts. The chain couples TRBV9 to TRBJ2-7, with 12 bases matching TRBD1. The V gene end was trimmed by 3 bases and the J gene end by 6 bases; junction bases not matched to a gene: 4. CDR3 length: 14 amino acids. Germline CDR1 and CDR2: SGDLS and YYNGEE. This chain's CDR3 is CASSAGTGGFEQYF. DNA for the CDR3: TGTGCCAGCAGCGCCGGGACAGGGGGCTTCGAGCAGTACTTC.

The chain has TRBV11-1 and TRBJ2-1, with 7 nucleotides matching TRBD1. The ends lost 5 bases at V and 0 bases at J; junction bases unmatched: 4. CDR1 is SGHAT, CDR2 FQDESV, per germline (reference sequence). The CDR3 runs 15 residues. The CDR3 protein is CASSKGQSSYNEQFF. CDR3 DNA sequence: TGTGCCAGCAGCAAGGGACAGAGCTCCTACAATGAGCAGTTCTTC.

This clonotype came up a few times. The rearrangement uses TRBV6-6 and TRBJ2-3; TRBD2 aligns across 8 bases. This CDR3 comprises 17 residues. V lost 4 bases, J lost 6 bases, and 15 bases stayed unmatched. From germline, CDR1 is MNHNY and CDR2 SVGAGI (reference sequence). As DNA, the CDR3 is TGTGCCAGCAGTTCGGGAGGGAGGGGGGCCTCCTCGGATACGCAGTATTTT. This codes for CASSSGGRGASSDTQYF.

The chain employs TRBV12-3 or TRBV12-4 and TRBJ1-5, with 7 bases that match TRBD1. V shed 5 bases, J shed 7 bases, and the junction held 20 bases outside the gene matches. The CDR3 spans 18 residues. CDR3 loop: CASSPAAQGMDLVQPQHF. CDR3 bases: TGTGCCAGCAGTCCAGCAGCACAGGGGATGGACTTAGTACAGCCCCAGCATTTT.

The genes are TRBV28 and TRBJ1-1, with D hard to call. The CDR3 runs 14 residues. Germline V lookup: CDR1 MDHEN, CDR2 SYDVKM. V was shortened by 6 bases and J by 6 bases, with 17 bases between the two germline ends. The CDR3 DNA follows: TGTGCCAGCAGCGGTCCTCCGTCGAGAGCTGAAGCTTTCTTT. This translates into CASSGPPSRAEAFF.

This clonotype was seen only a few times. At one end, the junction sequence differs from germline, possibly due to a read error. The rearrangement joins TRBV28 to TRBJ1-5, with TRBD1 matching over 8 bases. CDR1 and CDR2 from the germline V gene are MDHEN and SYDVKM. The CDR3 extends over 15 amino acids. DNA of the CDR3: TGTGCCAGCAGTTTATTTACAGGGGGAGATCAACCCCAGCATTTT. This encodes CASSLFTGGDQPQHF.

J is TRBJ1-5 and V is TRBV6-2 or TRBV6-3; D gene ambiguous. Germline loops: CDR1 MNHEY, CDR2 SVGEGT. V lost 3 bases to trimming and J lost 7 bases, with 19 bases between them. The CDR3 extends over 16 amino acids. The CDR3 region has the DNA TGTGCCAGCAGTTATTGGGCCCCAAGGTCTTCCCAGCCCCAGCATTTT. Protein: CASSYWAPRSSQPQHF.